These 30 T cell receptor beta chains came from one sample sequenced in a study of T cell repertoires in cytomegalovirus infection. TCRdb reprocessed the reads via MiXCR and lists one record per CDR3 protein. The sample lists more than 150,000 distinct CDR3 sequences, around a quarter occurring once. Source material: PBMCs. These receptors came from a human donor in good health (CMV status not recorded). Some clones in this sample may be carry-over from other donors' samples.

This clonotype showed up just a few times. The chain recombines TRBV27 with TRBJ2-7; the D is unclear. The germline V gene encodes CDR1 MNHEY and CDR2 SMNVEV (reference sequence). V lost 2 bases, J lost 1 base, and 21 bases lay in between. This CDR3 is built from 18 residues. The CDR3 region has the DNA TGTGCCAGCAGTTTAAGGGCTGGTAGCCGAGACGGGTCCTACGAGCAGTACTTC. Residues: CASSLRAGSRDGSYEQYF.

In this sample, this clonotype turned up once. V gene TRBV9 combines with J gene TRBJ2-3; D tentatively reads TRBD1 or TRBD2 (6 bases each). Germline V gene lookup returns CDR1 SGDLS and CDR2 YYNGEE. V was shortened by 4 bases and J by 2 bases, with 14 bases between the two germline ends. The CDR3 has 15 residues. The CDR3 loop reads CASSLEGGITDTQYF. DNA of the CDR3: TGTGCCAGCAGCCTAGAGGGGGGTATCACAGATACGCAGTATTTT.

This clonotype appeared once. The chain is built from TRBV12-5 and TRBJ1-1; D perhaps matches TRBD1 (5 bases). This CDR3 is built from 17 residues. V was trimmed by 2 bases and J by 3 bases, leaving 19 bases between them. Germline V gives CDR1 LGHNT, CDR2 FRNRAP. The CDR3 here is CASGLPQGPLKDTEAFF. DNA of the CDR3: TGTGCTAGTGGTTTGCCCCAGGGACCCCTGAAGGACACTGAAGCTTTCTTT.

This clonotype was observed at least ten times. This chain uses TRBV7-2 with TRBJ1-1; weak D call: TRBD1 (5 bases). There are 14 residues in the CDR3. CDR1 and CDR2 from the germline V gene are SGHTA and FQGNSA. With 3 bases removed from V and 4 bases from J, the gap between germline ends came to 12 bases. The CDR3 DNA reads as TGTGCCAGCAGCTTCGGGGACGTGGGCACTGAAGCTTTCTTT. This sequence encodes CASSFGDVGTEAFF. Looking up the rest from reference TRBV7-2 and TRBJ1-1 gives the full variable domain: GAGVSQSPSNKVTEKGKDVELRCDPISGHTALYWYRQSLGQGLEFLIYFQGNSAPDKSGLPSDRFSAERTGGSVSTLTIQRTQQEDSAVYLCASSFGDVGTEAFFGQGTRLTVV.

This sequence joins TRBV9 and TRBJ2-1; 7 positions match TRBD1. Losses at the gene ends were 3 bases for V and 6 bases for J; bases not matched to a gene: 0. This CDR3 region has 12 residues. Germline V gene data show CDR1 as SGDLS and CDR2 as YYNGEE. CDR3 bases: TGTGCCAGCAGCGGACAGGGCAATGAGCAGTTCTTC. Its translation is CASSGQGNEQFF.

This clonotype was counted at least ten times. The CDR3 DNA follows: TGTGCCAGCAGCTTAGTCGGTGGGGCCAACGTCCTGACTTTC. Amino acids: CASSLVGGANVLTF. The gene calls are TRBV7-2 and TRBJ2-6; D unclear. Germline V gene lookup returns CDR1 SGHTA and CDR2 FQGNSA. Trimming left V 1 base short and J 3 bases short, with 4 bases between. CDR3 length: 14 residues.

This clonotype was counted ten times or more. The CDR3 here is CASSLAVGAGELFF. The CDR3 DNA is TGTGCCAGCAGCTTAGCTGTGGGGGCCGGGGAGCTGTTTTTT. This chain joins TRBV7-2 and TRBJ2-2; D possibly uses TRBD1 or TRBD2 (5 bases each). The CDR3 runs 14 residues. In germline, CDR1 is SGHTA, CDR2 FQGNSA. V lost 0 bases and J 6 bases, leaving 8 bases between the germline ends.

This chain connects TRBV12-3 or TRBV12-4 to TRBJ1-6; D is uncertain. V lost 3 bases and J lost 6, with 6 bases in between. The CDR3 covers 13 residues. CDR3 in amino acids: CASSFQPNSPLHF. CDR3 sequence (DNA): TGTGCCAGCAGTTTCCAACCTAATTCACCCCTCCACTTT.

This clonotype was recorded many times. This CDR3 reads CASSLRSQRPADTQYF. Written as DNA, the CDR3 is TGTGCCAGCAGCTTAAGGAGTCAAAGACCCGCAGATACGCAGTATTTT. The chain links TRBV7-2 to TRBJ2-3, with D unclear. There are 16 residues in the CDR3. Germline V lookup: CDR1 SGHTA, CDR2 FQGNSA. V was shortened by 2 bases and J by 4 bases, with 16 bases between the two germline ends. Full variable domain (outside the CDR3, taken from reference TRBV7-2 and TRBJ2-3): GAGVSQSPSNKVTEKGKDVELRCDPISGHTALYWYRQSLGQGLEFLIYFQGNSAPDKSGLPSDRFSAERTGGSVSTLTIQRTQQEDSAVYLCASSLRSQRPADTQYFGPGTRLTVL.

This clonotype showed up many times. The chain recombines TRBV7-3 with TRBJ2-1, with TRBD1 matching 11 bases. Germline CDR1 is SGHTA and CDR2 is FQGTGA. CDR3 size: 19 residues. The V and J ends lost 2 bases and 6 bases, in that order; junction bases with no gene match: 15. CDR3 in amino acids: CASSLPPGQGVKRSNEQFF. DNA of the CDR3: TGTGCCAGCAGCTTACCGCCGGGACAGGGGGTAAAGAGGAGCAATGAGCAGTTCTTC. The full variable domain, in which reference TRBV7-3 and TRBJ2-1 provide the parts outside the CDR3, is GAGVSQTPSNKVTEKGKYVELRCDPISGHTALYWYRQSLGQGPEFLIYFQGTGAADDSGLPNDRFFAVRPEGSVSTLKIQRTERGDSAVYLCASSLPPGQGVKRSNEQFFGPGTRLTVL.

This chain joins TRBV19 and TRBJ2-1; a possible D gene is TRBD1 (6 bases). Trimming pared 7 bases from V and 9 bases from J, leaving 22 bases between. The CDR3 totals 15 residues. Germline V gene data show CDR1 as LNHDA and CDR2 as SQIVND (reference sequence). The CDR3 DNA sequence: TGTGCCAGTAACAACCGGGACATTCTGCCCGTTGAGCAGTTCTTC. Amino acid sequence: CASNNRDILPVEQFF.

CDR3 bases: TGTGCCAGCAGACAACAGGGTGGCACTGAAGCTTTCTTT. Translated, it gives CASRQQGGTEAFF. V gene TRBV12-3 or TRBV12-4 combines with J gene TRBJ1-1; D perhaps matches TRBD1 (6 bases). This CDR3 spans 13 amino acids. Trimming stripped 6 bases from V and 4 bases from J, with 12 bases between.

V and J are TRBV12-3 or TRBV12-4 and TRBJ2-1; perhaps TRBD2 as D (6 bases). The CDR3 is 13 amino acids. Trimming took off 3 bases at V and 6 bases at J, with 9 bases between the two ends. Written as DNA, the CDR3 is TGTGCCAGCAGTTTCGGAGGGGTCAATGAGCAGTTCTTC. This sequence encodes CASSFGGVNEQFF.

This clonotype was seen many times. V is TRBV28 and J is TRBJ2-2; D not certain. Germline-derived CDR1 and CDR2 are MDHEN and SYDVKM. This CDR3 is built from 12 residues. The V end was cut by 5 bases, the J end by 4 bases, with 5 bases between. This CDR3 is CASSISTGELFF. The CDR3 DNA sequence: TGTGCCAGCAGTATAAGCACCGGGGAGCTGTTTTTT. Based on the CDR3 plus reference TRBV28 and TRBJ2-2, the full variable domain is DVKVTQSSRYLVKRTGEKVFLECVQDMDHENMFWYRQDPGLGLRLIYFSYDVKMKEKGDIPEGYSVSREKKERFSLILESASTNQTSMYLCASSISTGELFFGEGSRLTVL.

This clonotype was recorded only once. The chain is built from TRBV28 and TRBJ2-7; 10 bases are shared with TRBD2. Germline loops: CDR1 MDHEN, CDR2 SYDVKM. The CDR3 spans 19 residues. V shed 4 bases and J 3 bases; nucleotides not matched to a gene: 18. CDR3 region: CASSSAFSSGSLSSYEQYF. In DNA form, the CDR3 reads TGTGCCAGCAGTTCGGCCTTCTCTAGCGGGAGTCTTTCTAGCTACGAGCAGTACTTC.

V and J are TRBV2 and TRBJ2-4; 8 bases are a match to TRBD1. Germline V gene data show CDR1 as SNHLY and CDR2 as FYNNEI. Trimming at V came to 2 bases and at J to 7 bases, leaving 4 bases not matched to a gene. There are 14 residues in the CDR3. CDR3 sequence (DNA): TGTGCCAGCAGTGAACTGGACAGGGAGAACATTCAGTACTTC. Residues: CASSELDRENIQYF.

A remark on this clonotype: An end of the junction does not agree with germline; a read error may underlie this. The chain joins TRBV28 to TRBJ2-1, with D maybe TRBD2 (5 bases). This CDR3 has 12 amino acids. Per the germline V gene, CDR1 is MDHEN and CDR2 is SYDVKM. The CDR3 DNA is TGTGCCAGCAGTCGAATACTAGGTTGGTTGGTCTTC. Translating gives CASSRILGWLVF.

A few counts support this clonotype. The V gene is TRBV15, the J gene TRBJ2-7, with a tentative D call TRBD2 (5 bases). The CDR3 consists of 17 residues. Germline CDR1 is LNHNV and CDR2 is YYDKDF (reference sequence). Trimming shortened V by 0 bases and J by 0 bases, and 15 bases separated the two germline ends. CDR3 residues: CATSRDGGLRGSYEQYF. The CDR3 DNA is TGTGCCACCAGCAGAGATGGAGGACTCCGGGGCTCCTACGAGCAGTACTTC.

Notes on this clonotype: Being one base from a much bigger clone, this may be a read error. The J gene is TRBJ2-2, the V gene TRBV7-8; 12 nucleotides match TRBD2. Germline lookup yields CDR1 SGHVS and CDR2 FQNEAQ. CDR3 length: 16 residues. V dropped 3 bases and J dropped 6; count of bases not matched to a gene: 5. DNA for the CDR3: TGTGCCAGCAGCTTTAGACTAGCGGGAGACCCCGGGGAGCTGTTTTTT. It yields the protein CASSFRLAGDPGELFF.

The CDR3: CAIRTSGISEQFF. In DNA, the CDR3 is TGTGCCATCCGGACTAGCGGGATCAGTGAGCAGTTCTTC. This chain uses TRBV28 with TRBJ2-1, with 12 bases lining up with TRBD2. Looked up from germline, CDR1 is MDHEN and CDR2 is SYDVKM. The CDR3 loop spans 13 amino acids. J gave up 9 bases and V 10 bases, and 7 bases lay outside the gene matches.

This clonotype has just a few counts. This chain uses TRBV6-2 or TRBV6-3 with TRBJ1-2, with D perhaps matching TRBD1 (6 bases). This CDR3 has 15 residues. V was trimmed by 0 bases and J by 8 bases, leaving 16 bases between them. Germline values: CDR1 MNHEY, CDR2 SVGEGT. In nucleotides, the CDR3 is TGTGCCAGCAGTTACTCGCGGGACATCACCGGGGGCTACACCTTC. Amino acid sequence: CASSYSRDITGGYTF.

At least ten counts were recorded for this clonotype. The chain combines TRBV28 with TRBJ2-1; TRBD2 agrees at 8 bases. The CDR3 is 16 amino acids. Trimming removed 6 bases from V and 0 bases from J; junction bases left unmatched: 7. CDR1 MDHEN and CDR2 SYDVKM come from the germline V gene. The CDR3 is CASSYSGNPSYNEQFF. The CDR3 bases are TGTGCCAGCAGCTATAGCGGGAATCCCTCCTACAATGAGCAGTTCTTC.

This clonotype is categorized as medium-sized (0.01 to 0.1%). This chain links TRBV10-3 with TRBJ2-1, with 11 bases identical to TRBD2. Germline V gene data show CDR1 as ENHRY and CDR2 as SYGVKD. Trimming took 5 bases from V and 7 from J; bases not matched to a gene: 4. The CDR3 totals 14 residues. The CDR3, as DNA: TGTGCCATCAGTCTTAGCGGGAGGGAAAATGAGCAGTTCTTC. This gives the protein CAISLSGRENEQFF.

The chain is built from TRBV6-1 and TRBJ2-1, with D unresolved. The CDR3 covers 14 residues. Germline-derived CDR1 and CDR2 are MNHNS and SASEGT. Trimming took off 4 bases at V and 0 bases at J, with 7 bases between the two ends. CDR3 coding DNA: TGTGCCAGCAGTGCCGAGAGCTCCTACAATGAGCAGTTCTTC. Residues: CASSAESSYNEQFF.

The chain joins TRBV20-1 to TRBJ2-7; 8 bases are a match to TRBD1. The CDR3 spans 14 residues. Germline V lookup: CDR1 DFQATT, CDR2 SNEGSKA (reference sequence). V shed 3 bases, J shed 5 bases, and the junction held 9 bases outside the gene matches. CDR3 amino acids: CSASPSDRANEQYF. CDR3 nucleotide sequence: TGCAGTGCTAGCCCCTCGGACAGGGCCAACGAGCAGTACTTC.

This clonotype was picked up a small number of times. The chain employs TRBV12-3 or TRBV12-4 and TRBJ1-5; 11 bases match TRBD1. Unmatched junction bases numbered 8, after V lost 3 bases and J lost 4 bases. This CDR3 comprises 17 residues. The CDR3 DNA sequence: TGTGCCAGCAGTTTCGCCGGGACAGGGGGTTTTAATCAGCCCCAGCATTTT. This gives the protein CASSFAGTGGFNQPQHF.

This clonotype came up a few times. The chain combines TRBV11-2 with TRBJ2-5, with 9 bases aligning to TRBD2. Trimming removed 6 bases from V and 4 bases from J; junction bases left unmatched: 9. The CDR3 spans 15 residues. The V gene's germline CDR1 is SGHAT and CDR2 FQNNGV. The CDR3 nucleotides read TGTGCCAGCAGTGATTTAGCGGGAGTCACAGAGACCCAGTACTTC. It yields the protein CASSDLAGVTETQYF.

V usage is TRBV25-1 and J usage is TRBJ2-3, with 7 bases lining up with TRBD2. The CDR3 totals 19 residues. J was trimmed by 2 bases and V by 8 bases; bases with no gene match: 22. The germline V gene encodes CDR1 MGHDK and CDR2 SYGVNS. CDR3 DNA: TGTGCCAGCCCGTTGTGGCGGGAGAAAGTGTTCGAGCACACAGATACGCAGTATTTT. This gives the protein CASPLWREKVFEHTDTQYF.

There are many counts of this clonotype. V usage is TRBV7-2 and J usage is TRBJ2-1; no firm D call. Germline lookup yields CDR1 SGHTA and CDR2 FQGNSA. The CDR3 is 18 amino acids. V lost 3 bases and J lost 5, with 23 bases in between. CDR3 sequence reads: CASSLPQNFMSAHNEQFF. In nucleotides, the CDR3 is TGTGCCAGCAGCTTGCCACAAAACTTCATGTCAGCTCACAATGAGCAGTTCTTC.

This clonotype was observed many times. The chain uses TRBV7-2 and TRBJ2-5; D may be TRBD1 or TRBD2 (5 bases each). Germline values: CDR1 SGHTA, CDR2 FQGNSA. V gave up 7 bases and J gave up 2 bases, with 14 bases separating them. The CDR3 runs to 14 residues. CDR3 region: CASTAGASQETQYF. The CDR3 DNA sequence: TGTGCCAGCACTGCCGGGGCCTCACAAGAGACCCAGTACTTC.